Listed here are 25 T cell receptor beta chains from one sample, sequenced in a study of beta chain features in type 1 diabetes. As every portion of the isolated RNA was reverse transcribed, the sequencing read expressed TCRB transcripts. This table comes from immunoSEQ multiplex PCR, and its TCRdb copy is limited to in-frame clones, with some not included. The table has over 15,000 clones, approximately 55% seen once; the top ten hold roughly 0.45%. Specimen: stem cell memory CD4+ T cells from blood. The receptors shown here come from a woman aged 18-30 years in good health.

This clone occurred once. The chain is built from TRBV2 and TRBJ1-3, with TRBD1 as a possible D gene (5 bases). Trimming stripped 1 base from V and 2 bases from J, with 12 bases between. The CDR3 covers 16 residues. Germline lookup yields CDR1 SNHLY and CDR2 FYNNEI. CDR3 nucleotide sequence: TGTGCCAGCAGTGAAGGGTCGACAGCCGCTGGAAACACCATATATTTT. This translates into CASSEGSTAAGNTIYF.

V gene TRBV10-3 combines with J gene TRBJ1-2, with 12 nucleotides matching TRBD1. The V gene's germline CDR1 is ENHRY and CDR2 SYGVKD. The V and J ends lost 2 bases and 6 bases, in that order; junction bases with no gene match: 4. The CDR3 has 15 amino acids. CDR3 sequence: CAISEGTGGLDGYTF. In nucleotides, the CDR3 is TGTGCCATCAGTGAGGGGACAGGGGGCTTGGATGGCTACACCTTC.

CDR3 amino acids: CASSLDPGQSHTF. The CDR3 DNA sequence: TGCGCCAGCAGCTTGGATCCAGGACAGTCGCACACCTTC. The gene calls are TRBV5-1 and TRBJ1-2; D is possibly TRBD1 (6 bases). The V end lost 0 bases, the J end lost 12 bases, and 15 bases lay between the germline ends. The CDR3 loop spans 13 amino acids. Germline values: CDR1 SGHRS, CDR2 YFSETQ.

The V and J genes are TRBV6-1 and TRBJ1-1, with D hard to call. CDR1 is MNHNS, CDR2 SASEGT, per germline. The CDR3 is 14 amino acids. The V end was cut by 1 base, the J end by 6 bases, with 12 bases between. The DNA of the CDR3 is TGTGCCAGCAGTGAAGGAGAGAGACTCTCTGAAGCTTTCTTT. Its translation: CASSEGERLSEAFF.

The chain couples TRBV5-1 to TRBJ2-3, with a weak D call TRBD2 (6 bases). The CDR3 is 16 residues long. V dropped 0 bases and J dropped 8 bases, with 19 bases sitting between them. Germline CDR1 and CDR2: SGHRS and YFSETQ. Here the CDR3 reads CASSLGGESVAATQYF. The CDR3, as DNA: TGCGCCAGCAGCTTGGGGGGGGAGAGTGTAGCAGCTACGCAGTATTTT.

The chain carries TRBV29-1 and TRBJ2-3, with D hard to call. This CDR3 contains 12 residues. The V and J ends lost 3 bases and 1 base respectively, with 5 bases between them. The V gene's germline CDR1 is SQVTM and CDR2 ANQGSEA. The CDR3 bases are TGCAGCGTTGACCTAGGCACAGATACGCAGTATTTT. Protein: CSVDLGTDTQYF.

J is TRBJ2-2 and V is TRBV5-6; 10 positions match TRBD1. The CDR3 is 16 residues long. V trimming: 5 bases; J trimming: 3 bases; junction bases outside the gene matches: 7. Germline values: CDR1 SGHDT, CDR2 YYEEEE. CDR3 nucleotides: TGTGCCAGCAGTTGGGGACAGGGGTTTTACACCGGGGAGCTGTTTTTT. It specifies CASSWGQGFYTGELFF.

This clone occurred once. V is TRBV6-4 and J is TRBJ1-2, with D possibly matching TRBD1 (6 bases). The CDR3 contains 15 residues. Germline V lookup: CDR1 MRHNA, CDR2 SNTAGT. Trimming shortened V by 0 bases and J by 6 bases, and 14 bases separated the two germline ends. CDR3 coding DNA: TGTGCCAGCAGTGACTCAGCATGGGGGCGGAATGGCTACACCTTC. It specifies CASSDSAWGRNGYTF.

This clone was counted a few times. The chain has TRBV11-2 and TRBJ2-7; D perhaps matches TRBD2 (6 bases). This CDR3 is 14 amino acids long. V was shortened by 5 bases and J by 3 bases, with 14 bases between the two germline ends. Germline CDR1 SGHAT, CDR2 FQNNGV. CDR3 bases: TGTGCCAGCAGCCCCCCTAGCGAGAACTACGAGCAGTACTTC. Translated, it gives CASSPPSENYEQYF.

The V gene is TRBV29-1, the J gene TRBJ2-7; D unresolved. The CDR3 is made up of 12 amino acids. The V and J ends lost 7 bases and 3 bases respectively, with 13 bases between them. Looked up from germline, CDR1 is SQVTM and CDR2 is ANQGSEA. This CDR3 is CSALGPYYEQYF. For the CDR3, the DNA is TGCAGCGCCCTGGGCCCATACTACGAGCAGTACTTC.

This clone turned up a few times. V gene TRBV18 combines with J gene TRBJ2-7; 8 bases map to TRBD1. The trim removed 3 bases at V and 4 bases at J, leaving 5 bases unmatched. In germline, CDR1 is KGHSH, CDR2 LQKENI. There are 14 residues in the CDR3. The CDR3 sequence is CASSPAGGRYEQYF. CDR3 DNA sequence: TGTGCCAGCTCACCTGCAGGGGGCCGGTACGAGCAGTACTTC. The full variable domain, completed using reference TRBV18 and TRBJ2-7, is NAGVMQNPRHLVRRRGQEARLRCSPMKGHSHVYWYRQLPEEGLKFMVYLQKENIIDESGMPKERFSAEFPKEGPSILRIQQVVRGDSAAYFCASSPAGGRYEQYFGPGTRLTVT.

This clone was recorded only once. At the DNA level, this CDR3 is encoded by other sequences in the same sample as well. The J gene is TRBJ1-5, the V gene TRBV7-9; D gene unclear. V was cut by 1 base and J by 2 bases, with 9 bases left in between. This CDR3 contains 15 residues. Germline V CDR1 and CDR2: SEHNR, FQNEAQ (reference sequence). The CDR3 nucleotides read TGTGCCAGCAGCTTAGAGGGAGGTGGCAATCAGCCCCAGCATTTT. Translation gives CASSLEGGGNQPQHF.

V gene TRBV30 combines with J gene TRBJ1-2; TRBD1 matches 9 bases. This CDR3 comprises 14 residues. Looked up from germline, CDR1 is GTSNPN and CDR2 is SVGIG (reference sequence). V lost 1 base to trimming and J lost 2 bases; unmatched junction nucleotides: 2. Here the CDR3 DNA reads TGTGCCTGGAGTGACAGGGGGCGGAACTATGGCTACACCTTC. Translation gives CAWSDRGRNYGYTF.

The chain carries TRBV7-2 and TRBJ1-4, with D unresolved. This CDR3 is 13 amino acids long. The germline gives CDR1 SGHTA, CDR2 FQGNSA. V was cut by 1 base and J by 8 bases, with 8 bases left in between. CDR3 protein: CASSLVSQEKLFF. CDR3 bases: TGTGCCAGCAGCTTAGTGTCTCAGGAAAAACTGTTTTTT. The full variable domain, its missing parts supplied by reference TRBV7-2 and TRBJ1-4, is GAGVSQSPSNKVTEKGKDVELRCDPISGHTALYWYRQSLGQGLEFLIYFQGNSAPDKSGLPSDRFSAERTGGSVSTLTIQRTQQEDSAVYLCASSLVSQEKLFFGSGTQLSVL.

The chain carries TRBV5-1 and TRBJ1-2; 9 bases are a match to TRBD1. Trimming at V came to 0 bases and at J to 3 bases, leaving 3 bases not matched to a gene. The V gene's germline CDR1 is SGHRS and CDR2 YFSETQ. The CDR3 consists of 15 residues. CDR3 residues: CASSLVTGGDYGYTF. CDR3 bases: TGCGCCAGCAGCTTGGTTACAGGGGGCGACTATGGCTACACCTTC.

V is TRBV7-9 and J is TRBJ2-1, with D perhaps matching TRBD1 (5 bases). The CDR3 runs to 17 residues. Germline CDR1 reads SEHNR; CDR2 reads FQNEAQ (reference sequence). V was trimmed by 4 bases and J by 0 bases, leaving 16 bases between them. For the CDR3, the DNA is TGTGCCAGCAGCTCCTTCATTGGACAAAACTCCTACAATGAGCAGTTCTTC. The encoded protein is CASSSFIGQNSYNEQFF.

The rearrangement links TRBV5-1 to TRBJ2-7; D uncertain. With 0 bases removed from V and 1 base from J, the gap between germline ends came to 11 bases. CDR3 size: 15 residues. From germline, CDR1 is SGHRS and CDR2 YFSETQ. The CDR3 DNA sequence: TGCGCCAGCAGCTTGGGTCCGAGTGAATCCTACGAGCAGTACTTC. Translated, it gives CASSLGPSESYEQYF.

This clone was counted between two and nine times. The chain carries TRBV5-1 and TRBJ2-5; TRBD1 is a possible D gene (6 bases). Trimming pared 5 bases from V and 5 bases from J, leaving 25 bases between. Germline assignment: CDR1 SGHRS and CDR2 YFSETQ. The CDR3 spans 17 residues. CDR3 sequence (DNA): TGCGCCAGCAGGGTCGTGGCAGGGGCCCATAATGGGGAGACCCAGTACTTC. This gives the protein CASRVVAGAHNGETQYF. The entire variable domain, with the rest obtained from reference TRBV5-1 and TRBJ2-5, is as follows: KAGVTQTPRYLIKTRGQQVTLSCSPISGHRSVSWYQQTPGQGLQFLFEYFSETQRNKGNFPGRFSGRQFSNSRSEMNVSTLELGDSALYLCASRVVAGAHNGETQYFGPGTRLLVL.

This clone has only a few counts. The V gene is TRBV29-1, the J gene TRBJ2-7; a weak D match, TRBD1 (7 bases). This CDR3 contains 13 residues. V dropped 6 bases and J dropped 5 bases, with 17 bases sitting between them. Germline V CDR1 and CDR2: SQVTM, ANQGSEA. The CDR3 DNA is TGCAGCGTGCGGGGACAGCTAGGTCACGAGCAGTACTTC. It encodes CSVRGQLGHEQYF.

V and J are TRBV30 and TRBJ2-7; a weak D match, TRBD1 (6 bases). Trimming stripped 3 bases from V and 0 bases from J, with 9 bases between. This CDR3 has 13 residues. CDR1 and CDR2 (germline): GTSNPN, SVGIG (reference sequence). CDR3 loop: CAWSGTSSYEQYF. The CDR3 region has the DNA TGTGCCTGGAGCGGGACAAGCTCCTACGAGCAGTACTTC.

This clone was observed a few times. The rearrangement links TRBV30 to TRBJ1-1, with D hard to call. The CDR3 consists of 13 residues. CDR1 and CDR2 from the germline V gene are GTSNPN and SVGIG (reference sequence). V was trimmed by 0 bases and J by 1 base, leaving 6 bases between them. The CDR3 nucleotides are TGTGCCTGGAGTGTTGGGAGGAACACTGAAGCTTTCTTT. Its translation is CAWSVGRNTEAFF.

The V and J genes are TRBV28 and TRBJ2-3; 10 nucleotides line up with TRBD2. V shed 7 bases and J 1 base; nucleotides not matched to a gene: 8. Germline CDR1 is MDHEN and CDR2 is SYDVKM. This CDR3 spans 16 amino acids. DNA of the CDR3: TGTGCCAGCACCCCTAGCGGGGGCCACGGCACAGATACGCAGTATTTT. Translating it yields CASTPSGGHGTDTQYF. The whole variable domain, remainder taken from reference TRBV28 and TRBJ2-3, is DVKVTQSSRYLVKRTGEKVFLECVQDMDHENMFWYRQDPGLGLRLIYFSYDVKMKEKGDIPEGYSVSREKKERFSLILESASTNQTSMYLCASTPSGGHGTDTQYFGPGTRLTVL.

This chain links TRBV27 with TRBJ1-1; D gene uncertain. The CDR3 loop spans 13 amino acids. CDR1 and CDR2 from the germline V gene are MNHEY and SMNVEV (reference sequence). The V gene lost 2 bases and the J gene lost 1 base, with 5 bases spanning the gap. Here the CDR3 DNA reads TGTGCCAGCAGTTTAGAGAGGAACACTGAAGCTTTCTTT. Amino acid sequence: CASSLERNTEAFF.

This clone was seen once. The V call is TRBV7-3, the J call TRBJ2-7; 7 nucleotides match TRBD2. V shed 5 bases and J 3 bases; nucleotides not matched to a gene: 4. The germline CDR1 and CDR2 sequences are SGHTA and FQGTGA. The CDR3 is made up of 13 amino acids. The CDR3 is CASSSRTSYEQYF. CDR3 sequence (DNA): TGTGCCAGCAGCAGCCGGACTAGCTACGAGCAGTACTTC.

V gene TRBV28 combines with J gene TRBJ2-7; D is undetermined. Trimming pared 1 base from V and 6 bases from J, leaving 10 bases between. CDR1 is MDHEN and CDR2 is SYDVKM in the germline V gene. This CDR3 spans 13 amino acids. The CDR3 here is CASSLYAPGEQYF. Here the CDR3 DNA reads TGTGCCAGCAGTTTATATGCCCCCGGCGAGCAGTACTTC. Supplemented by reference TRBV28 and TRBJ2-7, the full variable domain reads DVKVTQSSRYLVKRTGEKVFLECVQDMDHENMFWYRQDPGLGLRLIYFSYDVKMKEKGDIPEGYSVSREKKERFSLILESASTNQTSMYLCASSLYAPGEQYFGPGTRLTVT.